This entry describes one T cell receptor beta chain. Antigen specificity is unknown. The sample is drawn from a study of cytomegalovirus exposure and HLA in healthy donors. Study-wide findings and caveats: The study recorded over 150 TCR beta chains that were cytomegalovirus-associated.

In the PCR, 60 Vbeta and 13 Jbeta primers were used. This table comes from immunoSEQ multiplex PCR, and its TCRdb copy is limited to in-frame clones, with some not included. The sample includes about 82,000 clones, 74% of them seen just once. This CDR3 spans 15 amino acids. Germline CDR1 is SGDLS and CDR2 is YYNGEE. J lost 3 bases, V lost 4 bases, and 7 bases had no gene match. The chain joins TRBV9 to TRBJ2-3, with 8 bases matching TRBD2. This TCR was recovered from a man between 25 and 39 years old in good health and CMV-seropositive. What was sequenced was PBMCs. Written as DNA, the CDR3 is TGTGCCAGCAGCCCGTCGGGGGGGAGGACAGATACGCAGTATTTT. It translates to CASSPSGGRTDTQYF.